This record concerns one T cell receptor beta chain sequence. These data are taken from a study of cytomegalovirus exposure and HLA in healthy donors. The PCR had 60 Vbeta and 13 Jbeta primers. Sequencing was performed with immunoSEQ multiplex PCR; in TCRdb, only in-frame clones are kept and a portion is missing. The table shows 100,000 to 120,000 clones, with approximately 80% occurring only once. Germline assignment: CDR1 MNHNY and CDR2 SVGAGI (reference sequence). This CDR3 has 14 residues. The V and J ends lost 7 bases and 4 bases respectively, with 16 bases between them. The genes are TRBV6-6 and TRBJ1-1; perhaps TRBD1 as D (6 bases). The clonotype was recovered from a woman aged 55-69 years in good health and CMV-seropositive. Material for sequencing was PBMCs. The CDR3 DNA follows: TGTGCCAGCATCTCTCCTCGAGGGGGCACTGAAGCTTTCTTT. It translates to CASISPRGGTEAFF.